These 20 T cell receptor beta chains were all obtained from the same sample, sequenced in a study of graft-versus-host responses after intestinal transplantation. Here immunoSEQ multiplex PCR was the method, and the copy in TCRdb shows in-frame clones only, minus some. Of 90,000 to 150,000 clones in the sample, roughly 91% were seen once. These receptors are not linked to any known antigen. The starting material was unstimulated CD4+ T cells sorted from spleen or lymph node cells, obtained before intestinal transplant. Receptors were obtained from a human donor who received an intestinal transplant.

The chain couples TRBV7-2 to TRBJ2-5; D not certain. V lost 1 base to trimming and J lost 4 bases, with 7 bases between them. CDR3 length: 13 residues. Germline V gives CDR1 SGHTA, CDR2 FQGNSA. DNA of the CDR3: TGTGCCAGCAGCTTAGTAGAGATAGAGACCCAGTACTTC. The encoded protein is CASSLVEIETQYF.

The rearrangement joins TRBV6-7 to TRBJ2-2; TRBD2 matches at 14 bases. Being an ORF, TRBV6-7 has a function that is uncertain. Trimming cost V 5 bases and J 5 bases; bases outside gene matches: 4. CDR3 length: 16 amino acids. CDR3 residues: CASSGTSGSLTGELFF. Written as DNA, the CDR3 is TGTGCCAGCAGTGGGACTAGCGGGAGTTTGACCGGGGAGCTGTTTTTT.

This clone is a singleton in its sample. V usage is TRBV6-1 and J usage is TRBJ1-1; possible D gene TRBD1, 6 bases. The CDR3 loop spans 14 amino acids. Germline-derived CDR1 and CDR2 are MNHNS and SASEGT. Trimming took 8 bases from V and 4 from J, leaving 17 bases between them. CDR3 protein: CASQPGASSTEAFF. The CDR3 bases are TGTGCCAGCCAGCCGGGGGCGAGCAGCACTGAAGCTTTCTTT.

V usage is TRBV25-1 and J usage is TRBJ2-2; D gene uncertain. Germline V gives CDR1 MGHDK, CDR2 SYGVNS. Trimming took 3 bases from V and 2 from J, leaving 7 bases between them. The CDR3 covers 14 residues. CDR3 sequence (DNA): TGTGCCAGCAGTGACAGACATAACACCGGGGAGCTGTTTTTT. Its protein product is CASSDRHNTGELFF.

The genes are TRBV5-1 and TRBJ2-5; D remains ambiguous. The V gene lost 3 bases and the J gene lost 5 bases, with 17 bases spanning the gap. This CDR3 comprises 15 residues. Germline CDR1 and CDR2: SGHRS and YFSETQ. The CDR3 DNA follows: TGCGCCAGCAGCTCGCGGACGGGTACGCGGGAGACCCAGTACTTC. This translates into CASSSRTGTRETQYF. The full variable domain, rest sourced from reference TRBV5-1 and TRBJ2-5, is KAGVTQTPRYLIKTRGQQVTLSCSPISGHRSVSWYQQTPGQGLQFLFEYFSETQRNKGNFPGRFSGRQFSNSRSEMNVSTLELGDSALYLCASSSRTGTRETQYFGPGTRLLVL.

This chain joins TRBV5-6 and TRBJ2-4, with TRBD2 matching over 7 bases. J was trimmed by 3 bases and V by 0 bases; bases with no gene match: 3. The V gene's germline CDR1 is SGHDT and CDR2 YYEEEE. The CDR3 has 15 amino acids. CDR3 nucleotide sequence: TGTGCCAGCAGCTTGGTCACTAGCGACAAAAACATTCAGTACTTC. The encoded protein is CASSLVTSDKNIQYF.

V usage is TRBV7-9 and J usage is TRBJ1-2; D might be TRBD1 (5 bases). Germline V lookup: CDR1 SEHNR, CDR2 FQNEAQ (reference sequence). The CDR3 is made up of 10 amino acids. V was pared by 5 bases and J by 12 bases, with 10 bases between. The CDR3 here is CASSGTPHTF. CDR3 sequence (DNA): TGTGCCAGCAGCGGGACTCCCCACACCTTC.

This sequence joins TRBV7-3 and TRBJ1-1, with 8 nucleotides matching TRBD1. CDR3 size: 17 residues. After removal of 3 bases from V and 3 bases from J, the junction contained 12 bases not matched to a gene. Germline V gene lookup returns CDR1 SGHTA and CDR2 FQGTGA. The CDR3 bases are TGTGCCAGCAGCTTTTATTACAGGGGGAGTGGGGACACTGAAGCTTTCTTT. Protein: CASSFYYRGSGDTEAFF. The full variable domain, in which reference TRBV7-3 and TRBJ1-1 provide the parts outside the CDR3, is GAGVSQTPSNKVTEKGKYVELRCDPISGHTALYWYRQSLGQGPEFLIYFQGTGAADDSGLPNDRFFAVRPEGSVSTLKIQRTERGDSAVYLCASSFYYRGSGDTEAFFGQGTRLTVV.

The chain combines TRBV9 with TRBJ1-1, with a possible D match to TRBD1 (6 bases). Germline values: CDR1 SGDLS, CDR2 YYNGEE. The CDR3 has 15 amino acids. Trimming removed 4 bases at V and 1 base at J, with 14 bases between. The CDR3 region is CASSPTGTRNTEAFF. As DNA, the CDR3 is TGTGCCAGCAGCCCCACAGGGACTAGGAACACTGAAGCTTTCTTT.

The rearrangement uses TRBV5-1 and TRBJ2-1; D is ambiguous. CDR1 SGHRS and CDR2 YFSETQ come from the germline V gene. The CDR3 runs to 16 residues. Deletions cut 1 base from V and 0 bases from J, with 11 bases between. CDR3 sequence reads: CASSLNRASSYNEQFF. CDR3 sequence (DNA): TGCGCCAGCAGCTTGAATAGGGCGAGCTCCTACAATGAGCAGTTCTTC.

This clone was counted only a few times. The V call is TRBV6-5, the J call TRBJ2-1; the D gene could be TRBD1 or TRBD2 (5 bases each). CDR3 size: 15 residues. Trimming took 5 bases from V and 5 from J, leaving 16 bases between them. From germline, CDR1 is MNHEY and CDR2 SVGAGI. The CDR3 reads CASSPYRDVHNEQFF. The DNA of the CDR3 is TGTGCCAGCAGTCCTTACCGGGACGTACACAATGAGCAGTTCTTC.

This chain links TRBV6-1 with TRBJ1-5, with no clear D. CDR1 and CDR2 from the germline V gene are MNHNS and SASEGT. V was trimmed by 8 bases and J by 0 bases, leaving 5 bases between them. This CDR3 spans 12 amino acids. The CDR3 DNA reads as TGTGCCAGCTGCTTTAGCAATCAGCCCCAGCATTTT. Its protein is CASCFSNQPQHF.

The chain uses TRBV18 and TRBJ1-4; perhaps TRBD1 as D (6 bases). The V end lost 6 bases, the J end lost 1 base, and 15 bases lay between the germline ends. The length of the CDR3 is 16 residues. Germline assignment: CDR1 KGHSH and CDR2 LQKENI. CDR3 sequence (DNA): TGTGCCAGCTCTCGGCTCGGGGGCGGAACTAATGAAAAACTGTTTTTT. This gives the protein CASSRLGGGTNEKLFF.

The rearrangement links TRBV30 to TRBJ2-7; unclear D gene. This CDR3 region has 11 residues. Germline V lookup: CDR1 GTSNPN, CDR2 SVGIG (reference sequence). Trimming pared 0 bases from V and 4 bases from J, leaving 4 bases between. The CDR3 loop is CAWSVKYEQYF. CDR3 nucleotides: TGTGCCTGGAGTGTAAAGTACGAGCAGTACTTC.

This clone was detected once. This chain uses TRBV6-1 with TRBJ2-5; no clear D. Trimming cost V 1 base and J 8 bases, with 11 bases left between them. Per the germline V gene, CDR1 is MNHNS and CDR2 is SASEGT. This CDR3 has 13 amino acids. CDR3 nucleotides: TGTGCCAGCAGTGAAGGGGTTGGAAGAACCCAGTACTTC. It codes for CASSEGVGRTQYF.

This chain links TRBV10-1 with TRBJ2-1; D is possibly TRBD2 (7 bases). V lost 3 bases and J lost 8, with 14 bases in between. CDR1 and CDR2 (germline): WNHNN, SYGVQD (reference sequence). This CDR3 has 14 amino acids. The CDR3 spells CASSEGGEGYEQFF. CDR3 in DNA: TGCGCCAGCAGTGAAGGGGGGGAGGGTTATGAGCAGTTCTTC.

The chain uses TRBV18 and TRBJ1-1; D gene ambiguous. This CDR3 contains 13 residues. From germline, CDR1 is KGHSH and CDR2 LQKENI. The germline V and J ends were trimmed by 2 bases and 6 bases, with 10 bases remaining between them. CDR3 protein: CASSPTEQSEAFF. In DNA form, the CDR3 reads TGTGCCAGCTCACCAACCGAGCAGTCTGAAGCTTTCTTT.

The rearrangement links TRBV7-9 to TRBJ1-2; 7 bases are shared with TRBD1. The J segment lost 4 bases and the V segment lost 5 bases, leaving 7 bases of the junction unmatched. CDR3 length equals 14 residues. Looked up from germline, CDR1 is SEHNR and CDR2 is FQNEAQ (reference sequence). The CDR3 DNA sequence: TGTGCCAGCAGCCGACAGGGCCGAGGCTATGGCTACACCTTC. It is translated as CASSRQGRGYGYTF.

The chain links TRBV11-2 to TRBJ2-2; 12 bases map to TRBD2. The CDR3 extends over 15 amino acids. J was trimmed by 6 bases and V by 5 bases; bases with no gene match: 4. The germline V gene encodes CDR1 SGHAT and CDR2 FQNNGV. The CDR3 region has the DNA TGTGCCAGCAGCCAGAGGACTAGCGGGGCCGGGGAGCTGTTTTTT. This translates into CASSQRTSGAGELFF.

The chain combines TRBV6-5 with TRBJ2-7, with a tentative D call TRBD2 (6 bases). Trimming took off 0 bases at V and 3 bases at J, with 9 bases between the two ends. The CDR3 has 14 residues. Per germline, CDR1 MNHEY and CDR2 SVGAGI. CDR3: CASSYSAGHYEQYF. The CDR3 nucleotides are TGTGCCAGCAGTTACTCGGCGGGGCACTACGAGCAGTACTTC.